The clone carrying this T cell receptor (beta chain) was seen a handful of times. Antigen specificity is unknown. This sample is part of a study of blood T cells in healthy people across ages. V shed 3 bases, J shed 7 bases, and the junction held 9 bases outside the gene matches. CDR1 SGHTA and CDR2 FQGNSA come from the germline V gene. This CDR3 spans 14 amino acids. PCR was performed a second time for about 7 to 12 cycles using a sample-barcoded 5' primer and a J-beta primer mix. All samples yielded 2.5 million or more CDR3-containing paired-end reads. TCRdb processed the 5' RACE reads anew with MiXCR; each CDR3 protein has one entry. The sample shows roughly 700,000 distinct CDR3 sequences, roughly 49% of them seen only once. The authors drew around 11 milliliters of peripheral blood from each donor. Overall study results and limits: A strong correlation between TCR beta diversity and naive T cell percentage was seen.

The TCR originated in a woman aged 55-70 years in good health. The gene calls are TRBV7-2 and TRBJ2-7, with TRBD2 matching over 7 bases. Source material: blood. CDR3 sequence reads: CASSFRAGEGEQYF. In DNA, the CDR3 is TGTGCCAGCAGCTTTAGGGCGGGAGAGGGGGAGCAGTACTTC. The full variable domain, with the rest looked up from reference TRBV7-2 and TRBJ2-7, is GAGVSQSPSNKVTEKGKDVELRCDPISGHTALYWYRQSLGQGLEFLIYFQGNSAPDKSGLPSDRFSAERTGGSVSTLTIQRTQQEDSAVYLCASSFRAGEGEQYFGPGTRLTVT.